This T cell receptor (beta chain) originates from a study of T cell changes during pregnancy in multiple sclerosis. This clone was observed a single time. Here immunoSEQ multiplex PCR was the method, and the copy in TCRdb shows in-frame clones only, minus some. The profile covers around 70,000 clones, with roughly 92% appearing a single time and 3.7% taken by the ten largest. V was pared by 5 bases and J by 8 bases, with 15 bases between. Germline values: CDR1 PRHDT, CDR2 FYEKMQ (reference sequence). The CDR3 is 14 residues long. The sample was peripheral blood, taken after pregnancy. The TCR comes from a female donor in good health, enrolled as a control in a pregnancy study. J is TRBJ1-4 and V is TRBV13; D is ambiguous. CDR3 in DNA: TGTGCCAGCAGCACAATCGACGGAGGCGAAAAACTGTTTTTT. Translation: CASSTIDGGEKLFF. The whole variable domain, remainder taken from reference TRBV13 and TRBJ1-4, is AAGVIQSPRHLIKEKRETATLKCYPIPRHDTVYWYQQGPGQDPQFLISFYEKMQSDKGSIPDRFSAQQFSDYHSELNMSSLELGDSALYFCASSTIDGGEKLFFGSGTQLSVL.